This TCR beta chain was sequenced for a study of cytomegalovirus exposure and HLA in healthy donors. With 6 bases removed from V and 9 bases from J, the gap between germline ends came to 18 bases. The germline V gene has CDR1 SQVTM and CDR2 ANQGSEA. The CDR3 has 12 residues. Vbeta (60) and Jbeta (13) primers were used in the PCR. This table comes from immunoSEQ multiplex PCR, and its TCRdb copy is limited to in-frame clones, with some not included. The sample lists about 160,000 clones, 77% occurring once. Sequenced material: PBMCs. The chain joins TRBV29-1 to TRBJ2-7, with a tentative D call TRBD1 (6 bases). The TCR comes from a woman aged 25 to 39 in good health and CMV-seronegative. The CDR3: CSVGNRAQGQYF. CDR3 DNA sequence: TGCAGCGTCGGAAATAGGGCACAGGGGCAGTACTTC.